A single sample is the source of the 14 T cell receptor beta chains below, sequenced in a study of blood T cell repertoires in COVID-19. Produced via immunoSEQ multiplex PCR; TCRdb's table is partial and in-frame only. The sample holds some 300,000 clones; about 90% are singletons and the top ten take more than 0.8%. The sample was PBMCs or T cells enriched from blood (not recorded which). These TCRs come from a young woman who had recovered from COVID-19.

This chain joins TRBV4-2 and TRBJ1-5; maybe TRBD1 (6 bases). The V end lost 0 bases, the J end lost 8 bases, and 17 bases lay between the germline ends. The CDR3 has 16 residues. Germline CDR1 and CDR2: LGHNA and YNFKEQ. This CDR3 is CASSQEGGPLAEPQHF. The DNA of the CDR3 is TGTGCCAGCAGCCAAGAAGGGGGACCCCTGGCGGAGCCCCAGCATTTT.

V usage is TRBV21-1 and J usage is TRBJ1-6. TRBV21-1 has pseudogene status. There are 15 residues in the CDR3. DNA of the CDR3: TGTGCCAGCAGCAAACTCGGGGGGGCTGATTCACCCCTCCACTTT. Translation: CASSKLGGADSPLHF.

This chain joins TRBV6-5 and TRBJ2-1; 8 bases agree with TRBD2. Germline V gives CDR1 MNHEY, CDR2 SVGAGI. The trim removed 8 bases at V and 7 bases at J, leaving 7 bases unmatched. The CDR3 is made up of 13 amino acids. The CDR3 nucleotides are TGTGCCAGCCTCGGCGGGGGGTCTAATGAGCAGTTCTTC. It yields the protein CASLGGGSNEQFF.

The J gene is TRBJ1-2, the V gene TRBV28, with TRBD1 identical over 9 bases. Germline CDR1 and CDR2: MDHEN and SYDVKM. This CDR3 has 14 amino acids. Trimming removed 5 bases from V and 3 bases from J; junction bases left unmatched: 4. The CDR3 sequence: CASSRQGGDYGYTF. The CDR3 bases are TGTGCCAGCAGTCGACAGGGGGGGGACTATGGCTACACCTTC.

The chain is built from TRBV7-2 and TRBJ2-5; D may be TRBD1 (5 bases). The germline gives CDR1 SGHTA, CDR2 FQGNSA. The CDR3 is 14 amino acids. Trimming left V 7 bases short and J 4 bases short, with 16 bases between. CDR3 bases: TGTGCCAGCACCCTCGGGCCAGGGCGAGAGACCCAGTACTTC. Translating gives CASTLGPGRETQYF. The whole variable domain, remainder taken from reference TRBV7-2 and TRBJ2-5, is GAGVSQSPSNKVTEKGKDVELRCDPISGHTALYWYRQSLGQGLEFLIYFQGNSAPDKSGLPSDRFSAERTGGSVSTLTIQRTQQEDSAVYLCASTLGPGRETQYFGPGTRLLVL.

This sequence joins TRBV28 and TRBJ2-2, with TRBD1 matching 9 bases. Trimming took 2 bases from V and 3 from J; bases not matched to a gene: 7. This CDR3 comprises 17 residues. CDR1 is MDHEN and CDR2 is SYDVKM in the germline V gene. CDR3 protein: CASSLGTGFEDTGELFF. The CDR3, as DNA: TGTGCCAGCAGTTTAGGGACAGGGTTCGAAGACACCGGGGAGCTGTTTTTT.

The sample holds a few counts of this clone. This sequence joins TRBV2 and TRBJ2-1, with 11 positions matching TRBD2. Trimming at V came to 5 bases and at J to 5 bases, leaving 2 bases not matched to a gene. This CDR3 is 14 amino acids long. From germline, CDR1 is SNHLY and CDR2 FYNNEI. This CDR3 reads CASSLAGGHNEQFF. CDR3 coding DNA: TGTGCCAGCAGTTTAGCGGGGGGGCACAATGAGCAGTTCTTC.

This chain's CDR3 is CAWSPTGGRGYTF. For the CDR3, the DNA is TGTGCCTGGAGTCCCACAGGGGGTCGGGGCTACACCTTC. The chain joins TRBV30 to TRBJ1-2; 8 nucleotides match TRBD1. The CDR3 loop spans 13 amino acids. The V gene end was trimmed by 2 bases and the J gene end by 8 bases; junction bases not matched to a gene: 7. CDR1 and CDR2 from the germline V gene are GTSNPN and SVGIG (reference sequence). The full variable domain, rest sourced from reference TRBV30 and TRBJ1-2, is SQTIHQWPATLVQPVGSPLSLECTVEGTSNPNLYWYRQAAGRGLQLLFYSVGIGQISSEVPQNLSASRPQDRQFILSSKKLLLSDSGFYLCAWSPTGGRGYTFGSGTRLTVV.

CDR3 sequence (DNA): TGTGCCAGCAGGCGAAAAAAAGAGACCCAGTACTTC. Translation gives CASRRKKETQYF. The V call is TRBV6-5, the J call TRBJ2-5, with D uncertain. With 6 bases removed from V and 3 bases from J, the gap between germline ends came to 8 bases. CDR3 length: 12 amino acids. CDR1 is MNHEY, CDR2 SVGAGI, per germline.

The rearrangement links TRBV5-1 to TRBJ2-2; 7 nucleotides match TRBD2. Germline V gene lookup returns CDR1 SGHRS and CDR2 YFSETQ. Trimming cost V 4 bases and J 6 bases; bases outside gene matches: 9. CDR3 length: 15 residues. Written as DNA, the CDR3 is TGCGCCAGCAGCCCGCGGACTAGTAGGGCCGGGGAGCTGTTTTTT. Amino acids: CASSPRTSRAGELFF.

The rearrangement uses TRBV7-2 and TRBJ2-3, with 15 nucleotides matching TRBD2. This CDR3 comprises 16 residues. Germline V gene data show CDR1 as SGHTA and CDR2 as FQGNSA. The V gene end was trimmed by 6 bases and the J gene end by 2 bases; junction bases not matched to a gene: 3. The CDR3 DNA sequence: TGTGCCAGCAGTCGGACTAGCGGGGGGGTCACAGATACGCAGTATTTT. This translates into CASSRTSGGVTDTQYF.

The chain has TRBV19 and TRBJ1-5; 8 nucleotides align to TRBD1. CDR1 and CDR2 from the germline V gene are LNHDA and SQIVND (reference sequence). V trimming: 4 bases; J trimming: 7 bases; junction bases outside the gene matches: 12. CDR3 length equals 16 residues. The CDR3 loop reads CASSTLDRDLWQPQHF. CDR3 bases: TGTGCCAGTAGTACTTTGGACAGGGACTTATGGCAGCCCCAGCATTTT.

The chain is built from TRBV11-2 and TRBJ1-6; maybe TRBD1 (5 bases). V was trimmed by 7 bases and J by 6 bases, leaving 13 bases between them. Germline V CDR1 and CDR2: SGHAT, FQNNGV. The CDR3 spans 14 residues. The CDR3 protein is CASTPRGSNSPLHF. The CDR3 DNA reads TGTGCCAGCACCCCGCGGGGCAGTAATTCACCCCTCCACTTT.

The chain carries TRBV19 and TRBJ2-3, with 9 positions matching TRBD1. Germline-derived CDR1 and CDR2 are LNHDA and SQIVND (reference sequence). The ends lost 4 bases at V and 3 bases at J; junction bases unmatched: 5. The CDR3 consists of 15 residues. CDR3 bases: TGTGCCAGTAGTACAGGGACAGGGCGGACAGATACGCAGTATTTT. This codes for CASSTGTGRTDTQYF. Full variable domain (rest looked up from reference TRBV19 and TRBJ2-3): DGGITQSPKYLFRKEGQNVTLSCEQNLNHDAMYWYRQDPGQGLRLIYYSQIVNDFQKGDIAEGYSVSREKKESFPLTVTSAQKNPTAFYLCASSTGTGRTDTQYFGPGTRLTVL.